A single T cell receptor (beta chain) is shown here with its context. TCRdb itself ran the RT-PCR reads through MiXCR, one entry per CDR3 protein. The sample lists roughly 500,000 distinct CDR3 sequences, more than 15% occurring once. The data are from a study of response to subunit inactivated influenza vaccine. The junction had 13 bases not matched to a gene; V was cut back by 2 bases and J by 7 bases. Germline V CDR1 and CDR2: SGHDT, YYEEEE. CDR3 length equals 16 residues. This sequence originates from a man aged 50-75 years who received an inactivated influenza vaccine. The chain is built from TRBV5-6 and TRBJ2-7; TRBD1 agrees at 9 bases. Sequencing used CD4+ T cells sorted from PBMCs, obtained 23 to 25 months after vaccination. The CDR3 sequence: CASSFSPGTGFGEQYF. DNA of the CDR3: TGTGCCAGCAGCTTCAGTCCCGGGACAGGGTTTGGGGAGCAGTACTTC.